The table lists the clone carrying this T cell receptor beta chain with many counts. Antigen specificity is unknown. Semi-nested PCR with Nested Universal Primer A followed constant-region reverse priming of full-length variable regions. TCRdb reanalysed the 5' RACE reads using MiXCR and keeps one entry per CDR3 protein. The table has approximately 57,000 distinct CDR3 sequences, more than 20% seen once. CDR1 is MGHRA, CDR2 YSYEKL, per germline. This CDR3 has 18 residues. Trimming stripped 2 bases from V and 2 bases from J, with 22 bases between. Tregs were sorted as CD4+CD25+CD127-/low cells. Broader study findings: Greatest tumor Treg TCR overlap was with tumor naive CD4+ cells.

V gene TRBV4-1 combines with J gene TRBJ2-7; D remains unclear. The sample was tumor-infiltrating Tregs sorted from the breast tumor. The TCR comes from a female donor with breast cancer. This chain's CDR3 is CASSQFGAGRKGAYEQYF. The CDR3 DNA reads TGCGCCAGCAGCCAATTTGGTGCCGGGCGCAAAGGCGCCTACGAGCAGTACTTC.